This T cell receptor (beta chain) was obtained from a study of T cell responses to AZD1222 COVID-19 vaccine. Points from the study as a whole: Donor demographics were predominantly white British with a female majority; clonal diversity may be underestimated.

Trimming pared 2 bases from V and 0 bases from J, leaving 14 bases between. The CDR3 extends over 17 amino acids. Germline-derived CDR1 and CDR2 are MNHEY and SVGEGT. Method: immunoSEQ multiplex PCR; TCRdb's copy keeps in-frame clones and lacks some. Of more than 70,000 clones in the sample, approximately 91% were seen once. In regard to this clone: Its antigen is unidentified.

The chain is built from TRBV6-2 or TRBV6-3 and TRBJ1-3; no reliable D call. Sequenced here: peripheral blood, sampled 28 days after the second AZD1222 dose. The TCR comes from an adult who received the AZD1222 COVID-19 vaccine. CDR3 nucleotides: TGTGCCAGCAGTTACCGACTTGGACGGATCTCTGGAAACACCATATATTTT. Translating it yields CASSYRLGRISGNTIYF.